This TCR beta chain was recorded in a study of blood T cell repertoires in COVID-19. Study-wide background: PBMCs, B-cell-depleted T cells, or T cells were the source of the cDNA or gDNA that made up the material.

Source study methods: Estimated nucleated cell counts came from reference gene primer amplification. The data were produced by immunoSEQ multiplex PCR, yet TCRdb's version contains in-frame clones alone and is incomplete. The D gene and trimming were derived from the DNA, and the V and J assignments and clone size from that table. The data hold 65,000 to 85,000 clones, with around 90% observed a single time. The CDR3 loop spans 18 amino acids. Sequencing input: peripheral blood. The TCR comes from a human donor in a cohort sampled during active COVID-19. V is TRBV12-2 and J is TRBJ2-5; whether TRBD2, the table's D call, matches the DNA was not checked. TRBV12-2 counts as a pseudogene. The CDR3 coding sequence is TGTGCAAGTCGCTTAGCGGCGCTGAGCGGGAGGGCCCCAGAGACCCAGTACTTC. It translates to CASRLAALSGRAPETQYF.